Listed here are 7 T cell receptor beta chains from one sample, sequenced in a study of blood T cell repertoires in COVID-19. Assay: immunoSEQ multiplex PCR; the TCRdb copy retains only in-frame clones and omits some. The repertoire holds 130,000 to 150,000 clones, with approximately 86% as singletons. The specimen was peripheral blood. These receptors were collected from a woman aged 40 to 49 with active or convalescent COVID-19.

The gene calls are TRBV2 and TRBJ2-7; 11 bases line up with TRBD2. Germline V gene sequence: CDR1 SNHLY, CDR2 FYNNEI. The V gene end was trimmed by 9 bases and the J gene end by 1 base; junction bases not matched to a gene: 14. The CDR3 totals 17 residues. This chain's CDR3 is CASSHPTRTSGSYEQYF. The CDR3 nucleotides read TGTGCCAGTTCCCACCCTACAAGGACTAGCGGGTCCTACGAGCAGTACTTC.

The chain employs TRBV18 and TRBJ1-4; 7 nucleotides agree with TRBD1. V dropped 3 bases and J dropped 5; count of bases not matched to a gene: 6. This CDR3 is 15 amino acids long. Germline V gene lookup returns CDR1 KGHSH and CDR2 LQKENI. DNA for the CDR3: TGTGCCAGCTCACCTGCGACAGGGCGGAATGAAAAACTGTTTTTT. It specifies CASSPATGRNEKLFF.

The chain carries TRBV28 and TRBJ2-1; D possibly corresponds to TRBD2 (6 bases). The CDR3 consists of 13 residues. The germline CDR1 and CDR2 sequences are MDHEN and SYDVKM. V was clipped by 5 bases and J by 5 bases, with 10 bases between them. DNA for the CDR3: TGTGCCAGCAGTCCCCCGGGGGACAATGAGCAGTTCTTC. Protein sequence: CASSPPGDNEQFF.

The chain is built from TRBV19 and TRBJ2-7; 8 nucleotides align to TRBD1. The CDR3 covers 15 residues. Per the germline V gene, CDR1 is LNHDA and CDR2 is SQIVND (reference sequence). V trimming: 3 bases; J trimming: 3 bases; junction bases outside the gene matches: 7. DNA for the CDR3: TGTGCCAGTAGTATCGGGCCAGGGGGCGTCTACGAGCAGTACTTC. This codes for CASSIGPGGVYEQYF.

The J gene is TRBJ1-6, the V gene TRBV3-1 (or the pseudogene TRBV3-2); 7 positions match TRBD1. The CDR3 extends over 15 amino acids. The germline gives CDR1 LGHDT, CDR2 YNNKEL (reference sequence). J lost 7 bases, V lost 1 base, and 4 bases had no gene match. CDR3 region: CASSQADRRNSPLHF. CDR3 sequence (DNA): TGTGCCAGCAGCCAAGCGGACAGGCGGAATTCACCCCTCCACTTT.

The chain joins TRBV23-1 to TRBJ2-5, with D maybe TRBD1 (6 bases). TRBV23-1 is filed as an ORF, its function uncertain. Trimming pared 0 bases from V and 4 bases from J, leaving 18 bases between. The CDR3 is made up of 17 amino acids. This CDR3 reads CASSQSAGARNRETQYF. The CDR3 nucleotides are TGCGCCAGCAGTCAATCGGCAGGGGCCCGTAATCGAGAGACCCAGTACTTC.

V gene TRBV28 combines with J gene TRBJ2-7; D is perhaps TRBD1 (6 bases). Germline V gene data show CDR1 as MDHEN and CDR2 as SYDVKM. V was cut by 7 bases and J by 2 bases, with 15 bases left in between. The CDR3 has 14 amino acids. CDR3 coding DNA: TGTGCCAGCACCCATCAGGGGCCTACCTACGAGCAGTACTTC. This gives the protein CASTHQGPTYEQYF.